This paragraph reports one TCR beta chain. This sample was taken from a study of T cell changes during pregnancy in multiple sclerosis. Sequencing used immunoSEQ multiplex PCR; TCRdb keeps in-frame clones, though not all of them. This table has 75,000 to 95,000 clones, around 93% appearing once. CDR3 size: 15 residues. Germline V CDR1 and CDR2: LNHDA, SQIVND (reference sequence). V lost 7 bases to trimming and J lost 7 bases; unmatched junction nucleotides: 12. The sequence was obtained from a female donor with multiple sclerosis, enrolled in a pregnancy study. The genes are TRBV19 and TRBJ2-2; TRBD2 agrees at 7 bases. The sequencing used peripheral blood, collected before pregnancy. The CDR3 DNA follows: TGTGCCAGTACCTCGGGTAGCGGGTTCCTCGGGGAGCTGTTTTTT. Residues: CASTSGSGFLGELFF.